This T cell receptor (beta chain) was sequenced in a study of T cells in Graves' hyperthyroidism and ophthalmopathy. This clonotype was seen a handful of times. One end of the junction varies from germline; a read error may be responsible. This CDR3 comprises 12 residues. In germline, CDR1 is LGHDT, CDR2 YNNKEL (reference sequence). RNA transcripts gave rise to amplified TCR beta CDR3 regions. The HTBI set primed first-round TCR CDR3 RT-PCR. MiXCR was run by TCRdb on the multiplex PCR reads, yielding one entry per CDR3 protein. The table has about 620,000 distinct CDR3 sequences, roughly 15% seen once.

The origin of this receptor is a woman in her thirties with Graves' hyperthyroidism. The J gene is TRBJ1-5, the V gene TRBV3-1; no definite D call. Sample: blood. CDR3 residues: CAGSQEDQPQHF. The CDR3, as DNA: TGTGCCGGCAGCCAAGAGGATCAGCCCCAGCATTTT.